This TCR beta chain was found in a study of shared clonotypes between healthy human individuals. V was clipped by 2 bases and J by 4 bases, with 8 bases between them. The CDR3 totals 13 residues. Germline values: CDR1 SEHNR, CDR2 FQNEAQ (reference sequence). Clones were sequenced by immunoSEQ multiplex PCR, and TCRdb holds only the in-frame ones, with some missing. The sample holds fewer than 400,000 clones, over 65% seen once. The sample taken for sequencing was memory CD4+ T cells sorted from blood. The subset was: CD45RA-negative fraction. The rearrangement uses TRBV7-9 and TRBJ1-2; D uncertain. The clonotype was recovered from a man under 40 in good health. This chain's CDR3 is CASSLPGRYGYTF. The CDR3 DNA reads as TGTGCCAGCAGCTTACCCGGACGCTATGGCTACACCTTC.